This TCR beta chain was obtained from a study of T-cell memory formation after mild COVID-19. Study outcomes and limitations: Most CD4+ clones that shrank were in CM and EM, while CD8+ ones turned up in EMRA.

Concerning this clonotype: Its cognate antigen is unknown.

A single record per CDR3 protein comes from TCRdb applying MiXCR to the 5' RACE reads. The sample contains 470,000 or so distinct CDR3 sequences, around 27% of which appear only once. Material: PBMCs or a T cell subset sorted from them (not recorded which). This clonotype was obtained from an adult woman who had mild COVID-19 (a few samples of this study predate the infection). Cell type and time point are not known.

The chain's CDR3 is CASWSGAYEQYF. CDR3 bases: TGTGCCAGCTGGTCCGGGGCCTACGAGCAGTACTTC. The rearrangement links TRBV25-1 to TRBJ2-7, with D possibly being TRBD2 (5 bases). With 8 bases removed from V and 2 bases from J, the gap between germline ends came to 10 bases. Germline CDR1 reads MGHDK; CDR2 reads SYGVNS. The CDR3 consists of 12 residues.